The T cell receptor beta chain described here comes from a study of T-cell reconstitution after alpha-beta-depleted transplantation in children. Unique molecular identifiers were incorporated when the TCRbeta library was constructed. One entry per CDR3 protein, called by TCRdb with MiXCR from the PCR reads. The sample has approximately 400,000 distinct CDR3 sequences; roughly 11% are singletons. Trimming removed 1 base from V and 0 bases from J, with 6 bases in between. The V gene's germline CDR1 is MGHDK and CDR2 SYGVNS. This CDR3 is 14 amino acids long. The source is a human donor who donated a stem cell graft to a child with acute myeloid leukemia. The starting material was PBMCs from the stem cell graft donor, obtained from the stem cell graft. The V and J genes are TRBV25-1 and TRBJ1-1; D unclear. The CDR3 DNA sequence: TGTGCCAGCAGTGAATCTGGCGTGAACACTGAAGCTTTCTTT. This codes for CASSESGVNTEAFF.